Shown below are 28 T cell receptor beta chains from a single sample sequenced in a study of T cell responses to AZD1222 COVID-19 vaccine. Profiling relied on immunoSEQ multiplex PCR, and the TCRdb table lists in-frame clones only, not all of them. Seen here are approximately 140,000 clones, roughly 94% observed once, and the top ten hold 0.95% to 1.5%. The sequenced sample was peripheral blood, obtained on day 0 of AZD1222 vaccination. The receptors shown here come from an adult in good health.

This chain uses TRBV10-3 with TRBJ2-2; perhaps D is TRBD1 or TRBD2 (6 bases each). Looked up from germline, CDR1 is ENHRY and CDR2 is SYGVKD. This CDR3 has 17 amino acids. The V end lost 6 bases, the J end lost 0 bases, and 17 bases lay between the germline ends. Here the CDR3 DNA reads TGTGCCATCAGGCGGACTACAGGGCTATCGAACACCGGGGAGCTGTTTTTT. Residues: CAIRRTTGLSNTGELFF.

As DNA, the CDR3 is TGTGCCATCCAGGGTTATAATTCACCCCTCCACTTT. Translation gives CAIQGYNSPLHF. The chain links TRBV10-3 to TRBJ1-6, with D possibly TRBD1 on 5 matching bases. CDR1 and CDR2 from the germline V gene are ENHRY and SYGVKD. The CDR3 extends over 12 amino acids. Trimming removed 8 bases at V and 4 bases at J, with 6 bases between.

The V and J genes are TRBV7-9 and TRBJ1-1; 7 bases agree with TRBD1. The CDR3 spans 16 residues. Germline V gene lookup returns CDR1 SEHNR and CDR2 FQNEAQ (reference sequence). V shed 2 bases, J shed 4 bases, and the junction held 10 bases outside the gene matches. The CDR3 loop reads CASSLTGDGVGTEAFF. The CDR3 nucleotides read TGTGCCAGCAGCTTAACAGGGGATGGGGTGGGCACTGAAGCTTTCTTT.

The J gene is TRBJ1-3, the V gene TRBV5-5, with TRBD1 as a possible D gene (5 bases). V was shortened by 0 bases and J by 8 bases, with 12 bases between the two germline ends. The CDR3 runs to 14 residues. Looked up from germline, CDR1 is SGHKS and CDR2 is YYEKEE (reference sequence). This chain's CDR3 is CASSLVTTGDTIYF. The CDR3 DNA is TGTGCCAGCAGCTTGGTAACTACGGGGGACACCATATATTTT.

The V and J genes are TRBV16 and TRBJ2-7; D remains unclear. Trimming stripped 4 bases from V and 3 bases from J, with 7 bases between. Germline V gene data show CDR1 as KGHSY and CDR2 as FQNENV. The CDR3 is 12 amino acids. This CDR3 is CASSLNSYEQYV. The CDR3 DNA sequence: TGTGCCAGCAGCCTCAACAGCTACGAGCAGTACGTC.

The rearrangement links TRBV15 to TRBJ2-3, with 9 bases matching TRBD2. V trimming: 4 bases; J trimming: 6 bases; junction bases outside the gene matches: 8. The CDR3 spans 15 residues. Germline assignment: CDR1 LNHNV and CDR2 YYDKDF (reference sequence). This chain's CDR3 is CATSKLTSGRDTQYF. Written as DNA, the CDR3 is TGTGCCACCAGCAAACTGACTAGCGGTAGGGATACGCAGTATTTT.

The genes are TRBV5-4 and TRBJ2-3; 12 bases fit TRBD2. Germline V gene sequence: CDR1 SGHNT, CDR2 YYREEE (reference sequence). This CDR3 is built from 18 residues. J gave up 5 bases and V 2 bases, and 12 bases lay outside the gene matches. The chain's CDR3 is CASSFVSSGGAVRDTQYF. For the CDR3, the DNA is TGTGCCAGCAGCTTTGTGTCTAGCGGGGGGGCCGTTAGAGATACGCAGTATTTT.

The table lists this clone with a count of one. The V and J genes are TRBV27 and TRBJ1-2; the D is unclear. Germline V gene lookup returns CDR1 MNHEY and CDR2 SMNVEV (reference sequence). The germline V and J ends were trimmed by 5 bases and 8 bases, with 24 bases remaining between them. The CDR3 consists of 16 residues. CDR3 region: CASSTAIAPTHTGYTF. CDR3 nucleotides: TGTGCCAGCAGTACCGCAATTGCCCCTACCCATACCGGCTACACCTTC.

This sequence joins TRBV7-6 and TRBJ1-2; tentative D call: TRBD1 (5 bases). CDR3 size: 15 residues. V shed 5 bases and J shed 8 bases, with 21 bases lying between them. Germline CDR1 SGHVS, CDR2 FNYEAQ. CDR3 sequence (DNA): TGTGCCAGCAGCCAGACAGCTCTGTTCTCCCGGGGCTACACCTTC. It yields the protein CASSQTALFSRGYTF.

The gene calls are TRBV2 and TRBJ2-1, with 9 bases fitting TRBD2. This CDR3 has 15 residues. V trimming: 4 bases; J trimming: 6 bases; junction bases outside the gene matches: 7. Germline V gene lookup returns CDR1 SNHLY and CDR2 FYNNEI. CDR3 in DNA: TGTGCCAGCAGTGGTGCAAGGACTAGCGCCAATGAGCAGTTCTTC. Translating gives CASSGARTSANEQFF.

The rearrangement links TRBV5-8 to TRBJ2-3; 8 nucleotides align to TRBD2. The CDR3 runs 15 residues. Germline V gene data show CDR1 as SGHTS and CDR2 as YDEGEE. The V and J ends lost 3 bases and 1 base, in that order; junction bases with no gene match: 4. In nucleotides, the CDR3 is TGTGCCAGCAGCTCGCGGGGGGCCGGCACAGATACGCAGTATTTT. Protein: CASSSRGAGTDTQYF. The full variable domain, rest sourced from reference TRBV5-8 and TRBJ2-3, is EAGVTQSPTHLIKTRGQQATLRCSPISGHTSVYWYQQALGLGLQFLLWYDEGEERNRGNFPPRFSGRQFPNYSSELNVNALELEDSALYLCASSSRGAGTDTQYFGPGTRLTVL.

The chain joins TRBV5-1 to TRBJ1-1, with D hard to call. The germline V gene encodes CDR1 SGHRS and CDR2 YFSETQ. V lost 4 bases to trimming and J lost 0 bases, with 10 bases between them. The CDR3 is 14 residues long. The DNA for the CDR3 is TGCGCCAGCAGCACCGGGATATTGAACACTGAAGCTTTCTTT. It is translated as CASSTGILNTEAFF.

V usage is TRBV30 and J usage is TRBJ1-1; D not resolved. Germline CDR1 GTSNPN, CDR2 SVGIG (reference sequence). V was pared by 4 bases and J by 0 bases, with 9 bases between. This CDR3 is 13 amino acids long. In nucleotides, the CDR3 is TGTGCCTGGACGGACGGGATGAACACTGAAGCTTTCTTT. Protein sequence: CAWTDGMNTEAFF.

The chain is built from TRBV19 and TRBJ2-7; D ambiguous. Trimming shortened V by 0 bases and J by 2 bases, and 5 bases separated the two germline ends. Germline loops: CDR1 LNHDA, CDR2 SQIVND (reference sequence). The CDR3 runs 13 residues. The CDR3 reads CASSIDTAYEQYV. CDR3 DNA: TGTGCCAGTAGTATAGATACAGCCTACGAGCAGTACGTC.

V and J are TRBV10-3 and TRBJ2-1, with a tentative D call TRBD2 (6 bases). Germline V gene data show CDR1 as ENHRY and CDR2 as SYGVKD. V shed 4 bases and J shed 6 bases, with 7 bases lying between them. CDR3 size: 12 residues. CDR3 DNA sequence: TGTGCCATCAGTGCGACTAGCAATGAGCAGTTCTTC. It codes for CAISATSNEQFF.

The chain carries TRBV28 and TRBJ1-2; the D gene is possibly TRBD1 (5 bases). V lost 8 bases to trimming and J lost 4 bases, with 14 bases between them. The CDR3 contains 13 residues. Germline CDR1 reads MDHEN; CDR2 reads SYDVKM. CDR3 sequence (DNA): TGTGCCAGCGGAGACCAGGGAGCCTATGGCTACACCTTC. Its protein product is CASGDQGAYGYTF.

This clone has just a few counts. This chain uses TRBV6-2 or TRBV6-3 with TRBJ2-2; weak D call: TRBD2 (6 bases). V was cut by 2 bases and J by 3 bases, with 7 bases left in between. This CDR3 is 14 amino acids long. From germline, CDR1 is MNHEY and CDR2 SVGEGT. The CDR3 here is CASSYRRDTGELFF. The DNA of the CDR3 is TGTGCCAGCAGTTACAGGAGGGACACCGGGGAGCTGTTTTTT.

This rearrangement joins TRBV7-9 to TRBJ2-2; D is undetermined. The V and J ends lost 1 base and 2 bases respectively, with 17 bases between them. In germline, CDR1 is SEHNR, CDR2 FQNEAQ (reference sequence). CDR3 length: 18 amino acids. The CDR3 DNA reads TGTGCCAGCAGCTTAGATTGGCGGCCGTCAGTTAACACCGGGGAGCTGTTTTTT. Protein sequence: CASSLDWRPSVNTGELFF.

This clone was seen only once. The V and J genes are TRBV25-1 and TRBJ2-1; tentative D call: TRBD2 (6 bases). The CDR3 runs 13 residues. Trimming cost V 8 bases and J 4 bases, with 12 bases left between them. Germline CDR1 and CDR2: MGHDK and SYGVNS. The CDR3 region has the DNA TGTGCCAGCTCCGGGACTGAATACAATGAGCAGTTCTTC. The encoded protein is CASSGTEYNEQFF. The whole variable domain, filled in from reference TRBV25-1 and TRBJ2-1, reads EADIYQTPRYLVIGTGKKITLECSQTMGHDKMYWYQQDPGMELHLIHYSYGVNSTEKGDLSSESTVSRIRTEHFPLTLESARPSHTSQYLCASSGTEYNEQFFGPGTRLTVL.

This chain links TRBV19 with TRBJ2-2, with a tentative D call TRBD1 (5 bases). With 0 bases removed from V and 3 bases from J, the gap between germline ends came to 5 bases. Germline-derived CDR1 and CDR2 are LNHDA and SQIVND (reference sequence). The CDR3 spans 14 residues. The CDR3 sequence is CASSIEQDTGELFF. CDR3 bases: TGTGCCAGTAGTATAGAACAGGACACCGGGGAGCTGTTTTTT.

The V gene is TRBV28, the J gene TRBJ1-4, with a tentative D call TRBD1 (6 bases). With 8 bases removed from V and 0 bases from J, the gap between germline ends came to 16 bases. There are 16 residues in the CDR3. Germline values: CDR1 MDHEN, CDR2 SYDVKM. CDR3 DNA sequence: TGTGCCAGCCTTGAAGGGGGGAGTGCAACTAATGAAAAACTGTTTTTT. It encodes CASLEGGSATNEKLFF.

The rearrangement links TRBV19 to TRBJ2-5, with D possibly matching TRBD2 (5 bases). Trimming removed 3 bases from V and 2 bases from J, with 13 bases in between. The CDR3 is made up of 15 amino acids. Germline V gives CDR1 LNHDA, CDR2 SQIVND (reference sequence). Here the CDR3 reads CASSITGRVQETQYF. CDR3 in DNA: TGTGCCAGTAGTATTACCGGGCGGGTACAAGAGACCCAGTACTTC.

The chain couples TRBV3-1 (or the pseudogene TRBV3-2) to TRBJ2-5; D not certain. This CDR3 region has 15 residues. V lost 2 bases and J 2 bases, leaving 12 bases between the germline ends. Germline V CDR1 and CDR2: LGHDT, YNNKEL (reference sequence). The CDR3: CASSQFALGQETQYF. In DNA, the CDR3 is TGTGCCAGCAGCCAATTTGCACTTGGGCAAGAGACCCAGTACTTC.

This chain links TRBV20-1 with TRBJ1-1, with D tentatively TRBD1 (6 bases). This CDR3 contains 11 residues. The germline V and J ends were trimmed by 2 bases and 11 bases, with 12 bases remaining between them. From germline, CDR1 is DFQATT and CDR2 SNEGSKA (reference sequence). CDR3 protein: CSARIVRGAFF. In DNA, the CDR3 is TGCAGTGCTAGAATCGTCAGGGGTGCTTTCTTT.

This chain joins TRBV7-3 and TRBJ2-2, with 9 bases lining up with TRBD2. The CDR3 runs to 16 residues. The V gene's germline CDR1 is SGHTA and CDR2 FQGTGA. The trim removed 3 bases at V and 3 bases at J, leaving 5 bases unmatched. DNA of the CDR3: TGTGCCAGCAGCTTGGTAGCGGGAGTCGACACCGGGGAGCTGTTTTTT. This encodes CASSLVAGVDTGELFF.

The chain links TRBV10-3 to TRBJ2-3; tentative D call: TRBD1 (5 bases). CDR1 and CDR2 from the germline V gene are ENHRY and SYGVKD. The CDR3 length is 16 residues. The V and J ends lost 3 bases and 0 bases respectively, with 13 bases between them. CDR3 region: CAISEHPTASTDTQYF. DNA for the CDR3: TGTGCCATCAGTGAACACCCGACAGCTAGCACAGATACGCAGTATTTT.

The CDR3 coding sequence is TGTGCCAGTAGCCCTCAGGGGGCCAACTATGGCTACACCTTC. Amino acids: CASSPQGANYGYTF. The V call is TRBV19, the J call TRBJ1-2; TRBD1 agrees at 8 bases. CDR3 size: 14 residues. The ends lost 6 bases at V and 2 bases at J; junction bases unmatched: 5. Germline V gives CDR1 LNHDA, CDR2 SQIVND (reference sequence).

This chain links TRBV5-4 with TRBJ2-5, with 9 nucleotides matching TRBD2. V lost 4 bases, J lost 6 bases, and 7 bases stayed unmatched. The CDR3 is 14 amino acids. Germline CDR1 is SGHNT and CDR2 is YYREEE (reference sequence). The CDR3 protein is CASSVLAGDKTQYF. CDR3 nucleotides: TGTGCCAGCAGCGTTTTAGCGGGAGATAAGACCCAGTACTTC.